This T cell receptor beta chain appears in the sequencing data of a study of OX40 agonist ivuxolimab in advanced cancers. Repertoires were generated with immunoSEQ multiplex PCR, while TCRdb's copy carries only in-frame clones and drops some. Among 30,000 to 35,000 clones listed, under 85% were seen once. The germline CDR1 and CDR2 sequences are MDHEN and SYDVKM. V dropped 3 bases and J dropped 12 bases, with 29 bases sitting between them. CDR3 length: 18 residues. The receptor's source is an adult with an advanced solid tumor such as melanoma, head and neck, liver or kidney cancer. The rearrangement uses TRBV28 and TRBJ1-4, with a possible D match to TRBD1 (6 bases). Here the sequenced sample was CD4+ or CD8+ T cells sorted from blood, taken in a trial of the OX40 agonist ivuxolimab. The CDR3 nucleotides read TGTGCCAGCAGTTTGGGGGTGCTCGGGACTTCACAGGGTGGAGAACTGTTTTTT. It specifies CASSLGVLGTSQGGELFF. Full variable domain (rest looked up from reference TRBV28 and TRBJ1-4): DVKVTQSSRYLVKRTGEKVFLECVQDMDHENMFWYRQDPGLGLRLIYFSYDVKMKEKGDIPEGYSVSREKKERFSLILESASTNQTSMYLCASSLGVLGTSQGGELFFGSGTQLSVL.